The T cell receptor beta chain described here comes from a study of cytomegalovirus exposure and HLA in healthy donors. Study at large: Around 80 million unique TCR sequences came from HLA-typed donors in an early release.

Concerning this clone itself: Its target is unknown.

PCR was performed using 60 Vbeta and 13 Jbeta primers. Sequencing used immunoSEQ multiplex PCR; TCRdb keeps in-frame clones, though not all of them. The sample includes 130,000 to 150,000 clones, around 76% seen only once; the top ten take roughly 4%. Regarding the study as a whole: There were some public TCRs occurring in many donors, but most TCR sequences were rare.

This CDR3 contains 15 residues. Deletions cut 2 bases from V and 7 bases from J, with 14 bases between. Germline-derived CDR1 and CDR2 are MNHEY and SVGAGI. Material: PBMCs. This rearrangement joins TRBV6-5 to TRBJ2-2, with D maybe TRBD1 (6 bases). The source of this sequence is a man aged 18 to 30 in good health and CMV-seronegative. CDR3: CASSYGTPKSGELFF. CDR3 DNA: TGTGCCAGCAGTTACGGGACACCGAAAAGCGGGGAGCTGTTTTTT.